The clone carrying this T cell receptor (beta chain) has more than one count but fewer than ten. This record comes from a study of blood T cell repertoires in COVID-19. J gave up 4 bases and V 6 bases, and 9 bases lay outside the gene matches. Germline CDR1 and CDR2: MNHEY and SVGAGI. The CDR3 runs to 15 residues. Data came from immunoSEQ multiplex PCR; TCRdb stores just in-frame clones and leaves some out. The sample has fewer than 100,000 clones, approximately 82% seen once. The sample comprised peripheral blood. The rearrangement uses TRBV6-5 and TRBJ1-2, with 9 bases lining up with TRBD1. This sequence was found in a woman aged 45 to 65 with acute or convalescent COVID-19. The CDR3 nucleotides read TGTGCCAGCAGACGAAAGGGACAGGGAATCTATGGCTACACCTTC. The encoded protein is CASRRKGQGIYGYTF.